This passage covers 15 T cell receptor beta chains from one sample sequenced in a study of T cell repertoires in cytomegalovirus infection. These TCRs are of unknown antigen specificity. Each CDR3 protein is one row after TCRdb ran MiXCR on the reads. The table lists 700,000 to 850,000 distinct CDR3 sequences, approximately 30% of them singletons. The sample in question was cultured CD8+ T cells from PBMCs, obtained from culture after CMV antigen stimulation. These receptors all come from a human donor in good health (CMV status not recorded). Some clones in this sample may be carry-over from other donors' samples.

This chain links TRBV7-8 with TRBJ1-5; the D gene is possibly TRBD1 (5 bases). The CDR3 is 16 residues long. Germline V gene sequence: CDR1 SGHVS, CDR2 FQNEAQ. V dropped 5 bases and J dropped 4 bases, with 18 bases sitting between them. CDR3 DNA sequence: TGTGCCAGCAGCCCCCCCCTGGTAGGGACTAATCAGCCCCAGCATTTT. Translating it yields CASSPPLVGTNQPQHF.

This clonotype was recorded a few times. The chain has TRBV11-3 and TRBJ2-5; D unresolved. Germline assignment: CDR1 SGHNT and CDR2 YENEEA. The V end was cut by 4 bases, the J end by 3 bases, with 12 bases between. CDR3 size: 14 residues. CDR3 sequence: CASSSTMGKETQYF. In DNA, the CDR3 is TGTGCCAGCAGCTCCACCATGGGTAAAGAGACCCAGTACTTC.

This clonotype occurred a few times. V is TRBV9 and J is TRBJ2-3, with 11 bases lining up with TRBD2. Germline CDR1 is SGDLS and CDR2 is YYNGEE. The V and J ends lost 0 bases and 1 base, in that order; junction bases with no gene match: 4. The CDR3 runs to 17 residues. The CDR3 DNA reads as TGTGCCAGCAGCGTAGAGGTGGGACTAGCGGGCACAGATACGCAGTATTTT. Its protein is CASSVEVGLAGTDTQYF.

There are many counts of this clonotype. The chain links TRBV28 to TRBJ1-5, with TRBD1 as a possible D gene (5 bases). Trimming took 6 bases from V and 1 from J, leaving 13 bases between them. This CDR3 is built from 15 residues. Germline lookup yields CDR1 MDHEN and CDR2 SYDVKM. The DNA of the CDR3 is TGTGCCAGCAGCCTACTCCGGGACAGCAATCAGCCCCAGCATTTT. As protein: CASSLLRDSNQPQHF. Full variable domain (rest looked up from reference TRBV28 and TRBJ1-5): DVKVTQSSRYLVKRTGEKVFLECVQDMDHENMFWYRQDPGLGLRLIYFSYDVKMKEKGDIPEGYSVSREKKERFSLILESASTNQTSMYLCASSLLRDSNQPQHFGDGTRLSIL.

The CDR3 loop is CASSFGTGGMGGYTF. As DNA, the CDR3 is TGTGCCAGCAGTTTCGGGACAGGGGGAATGGGTGGCTACACCTTC. V usage is TRBV27 and J usage is TRBJ1-2; 11 bases line up with TRBD1. The CDR3 runs to 15 residues. The germline V gene has CDR1 MNHEY and CDR2 SMNVEV (reference sequence). The junction had 7 bases not matched to a gene; V was cut back by 3 bases and J by 7 bases.

CDR3: CASSQDEGARTDTQYF. The CDR3 DNA follows: TGCGCCAGCAGCCAAGATGAGGGGGCCCGCACAGATACGCAGTATTTT. The chain uses TRBV4-3 and TRBJ2-3; 7 bases are a match to TRBD1. Germline loops: CDR1 LGHNA, CDR2 YSLEER. This CDR3 has 16 amino acids. Trimming took 0 bases from V and 1 from J; bases not matched to a gene: 4.

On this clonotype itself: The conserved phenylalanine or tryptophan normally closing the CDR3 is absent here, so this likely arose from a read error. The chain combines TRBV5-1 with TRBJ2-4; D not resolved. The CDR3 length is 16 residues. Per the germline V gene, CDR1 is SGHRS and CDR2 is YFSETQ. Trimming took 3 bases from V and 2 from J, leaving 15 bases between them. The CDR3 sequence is CASSSPGQTPKNIQYL. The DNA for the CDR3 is TGCGCCAGCAGCTCACCTGGCCAAACCCCCAAAAACATTCAGTACCTC.

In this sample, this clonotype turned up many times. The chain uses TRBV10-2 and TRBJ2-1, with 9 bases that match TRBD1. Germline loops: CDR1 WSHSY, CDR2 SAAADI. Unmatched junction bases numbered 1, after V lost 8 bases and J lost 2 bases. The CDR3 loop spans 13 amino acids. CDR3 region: CASGTGPYNEQFF. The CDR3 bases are TGCGCCAGCGGGACAGGGCCCTACAATGAGCAGTTCTTC.

CDR3 nucleotide sequence: TGCAGCGTCGGACAGGGCGGGTTGTTTTTT. It specifies CSVGQGGLFF. The chain links TRBV29-1 to TRBJ2-2; TRBD1 matches 8 bases. CDR3 length equals 10 residues. Germline CDR1 is SQVTM and CDR2 is ANQGSEA. V dropped 6 bases and J dropped 15; count of bases not matched to a gene: 6.

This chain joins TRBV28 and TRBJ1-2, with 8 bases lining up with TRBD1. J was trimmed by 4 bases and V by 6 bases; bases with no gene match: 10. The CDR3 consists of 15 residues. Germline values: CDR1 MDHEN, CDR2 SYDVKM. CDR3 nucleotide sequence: TGTGCCAGCAGCCCCCGGACAGGGCCCTTCTATGGCTACACCTTC. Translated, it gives CASSPRTGPFYGYTF.

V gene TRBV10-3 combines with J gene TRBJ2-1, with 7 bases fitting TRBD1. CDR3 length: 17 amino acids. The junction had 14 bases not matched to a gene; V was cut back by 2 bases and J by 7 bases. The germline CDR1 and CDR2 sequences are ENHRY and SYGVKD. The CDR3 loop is CAISETTFSGTENEQFF. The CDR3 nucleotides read TGTGCCATCAGTGAGACCACATTTTCCGGGACAGAGAATGAGCAGTTCTTC.

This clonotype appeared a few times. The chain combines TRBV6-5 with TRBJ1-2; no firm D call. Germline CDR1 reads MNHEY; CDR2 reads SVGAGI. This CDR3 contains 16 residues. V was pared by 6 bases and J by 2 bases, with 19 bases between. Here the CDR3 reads CASRSRETGLNYGYTF. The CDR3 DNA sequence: TGTGCCAGCAGGTCAAGGGAAACTGGGCTCAACTATGGCTACACCTTC.

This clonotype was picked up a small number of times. Here the CDR3 DNA reads TGTGCCAGCAGTCCTATCCTAGTGAACACTGAAGCTTTCTTT. It yields the protein CASSPILVNTEAFF. The V call is TRBV27, the J call TRBJ1-1; D call uncertain. V lost 5 bases, J lost 0 bases, and 10 bases lay in between. From germline, CDR1 is MNHEY and CDR2 SMNVEV (reference sequence). CDR3 length: 14 residues.

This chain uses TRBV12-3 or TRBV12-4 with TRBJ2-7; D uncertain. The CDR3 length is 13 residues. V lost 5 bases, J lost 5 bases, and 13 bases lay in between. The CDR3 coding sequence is TGTGCCAGCAGTCCAGGTAGTGTCGACGAGCAGTACTTC. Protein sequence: CASSPGSVDEQYF.

The CDR3 DNA sequence: TGTGCCAGCAGCCCGTCAGGCATTGAAGCTTTCTTT. This sequence encodes CASSPSGIEAFF. This sequence joins TRBV7-9 and TRBJ1-1; D unresolved. Germline CDR1 is SEHNR and CDR2 is FQNEAQ (reference sequence). V lost 5 bases and J lost 7, with 11 bases in between. The CDR3 consists of 12 residues.